This T cell receptor (beta chain) is drawn from a study of blood T cell repertoires in COVID-19. On the study more broadly: COVID-19 samples collected from the United States, Italy and Spain covered acute and convalescent phases. The analysed material was cDNA or gDNA that came from T cells, B-cell-depleted T cells, or PBMCs.

The CDR3 runs to 12 residues. Trimming at V came to 6 bases and at J to 4 bases, leaving 1 base not matched to a gene. Germline-derived CDR1 and CDR2 are LGHNT and FRNRAP. As originally analysed: Estimated nucleated cell counts came from reference gene primer amplification. The data were produced by immunoSEQ multiplex PCR, yet TCRdb's version contains in-frame clones alone and is incomplete. V, J and clone size were drawn from that table, and D and trimming were deduced from the DNA. This table holds under 300,000 clones, around 83% found once. The chain combines TRBV12-5 with TRBJ2-3, with 7 bases aligning to TRBD1. Sequencing input: peripheral blood. This TCR was recovered from a man between 18 and 29 years old with active or convalescent COVID-19. For the CDR3, the DNA is TGTGCTAGTGGCAGGGGGTCAGATACGCAGTATTTT. Protein: CASGRGSDTQYF.